The next 5 T cell receptor beta chains were all read from a single sample in a study of blood T cells in healthy people across ages. Primers used in a second PCR of about 6 to 11 cycles were a sample-barcoded 5' primer and a J-beta primer mix. TCRdb processed the 5' RACE reads anew with MiXCR; each CDR3 protein has one entry. The sample includes hundreds of thousands of distinct CDR3 sequences, about 53% seen only once; the top ten take under 50%. The sample was blood. The receptors stem from a man older than 75 in good health.

This clonotype was observed a handful of times. This chain joins TRBV12-3 or TRBV12-4 and TRBJ2-7, with D possibly being TRBD2 (6 bases). The V end was cut by 3 bases, the J end by 4 bases, with 13 bases between. This CDR3 region has 14 residues. The CDR3 sequence: CASSLAGLPYEQYF. As DNA, the CDR3 is TGTGCCAGCAGTTTGGCAGGACTACCATACGAGCAGTACTTC.

The sample holds one count of this clonotype. The chain links TRBV27 to TRBJ1-1, with a weak D call TRBD1 (5 bases). This CDR3 comprises 16 residues. Trimming left V 0 bases short and J 0 bases short, with 11 bases between. The V gene's germline CDR1 is MNHEY and CDR2 SMNVEV (reference sequence). The CDR3 loop reads CASSLSTGTVNTEAFF. CDR3 DNA: TGTGCCAGCAGTTTATCTACCGGGACGGTGAACACTGAAGCTTTCTTT.

This clonotype has a handful of counts. This chain joins TRBV7-2 and TRBJ1-2; D unresolved. Germline V gives CDR1 SGHTA, CDR2 FQGNSA. Trimming took off 4 bases at V and 8 bases at J, with 11 bases between the two ends. This CDR3 contains 12 residues. This chain's CDR3 is CASSSTDLGYTF. CDR3 sequence (DNA): TGTGCCAGCAGCTCGACCGACTTGGGCTACACCTTC.

This clonotype came up once. V gene TRBV14 combines with J gene TRBJ2-4; weak D call: TRBD1 (5 bases). The DNA end is a closer match to TRBJ2-5, so the J assignment may be wrong. CDR1 and CDR2 (germline): SGHDN, FVKESK. The CDR3 runs to 15 residues. The CDR3 loop reads CASSQAISKGETQYF. CDR3 DNA sequence: TGTGCCAGCAGCCAAGCGATTAGCAAGGGGGAGACCCAGTACTTC.

The chain joins TRBV5-1 to TRBJ2-1; 11 bases agree with TRBD1. The CDR3 extends over 15 amino acids. The V gene end was trimmed by 6 bases and the J gene end by 6 bases; junction bases not matched to a gene: 8. Germline V gene lookup returns CDR1 SGHRS and CDR2 YFSETQ. The DNA of the CDR3 is TGCGCCAGCACAAGGGGGGACAGGGGGAGCAATGAGCAGTTCTTC. This sequence encodes CASTRGDRGSNEQFF.